This TCR beta chain was found in a study of blood T cell repertoires in COVID-19. Turning to the study itself: The United States, Italy and Spain provided the acute and convalescent COVID-19 samples. From T cells, B-cell-depleted T cells, or PBMCs came the material, which was cDNA or gDNA.

In the original processing: Reference gene primer amplification yielded estimated nucleated cell counts. TCRdb's table, derived via immunoSEQ multiplex PCR, lists solely in-frame clones and lacks some. From that table come the V and J calls and clone size; the DNA was used to work out D and trimming. Found here are roughly 150,000 clones, around 75% of them singletons; the top ten hold approximately 14%. This clone was seen once. Sequence at one end of the junction differs from germline and may be a read error. The clonotype originates from a woman of 80 years or more with acute or convalescent COVID-19. Source material: peripheral blood.

The chain's CDR3 is CASSLRGLAGVFNF. CDR3 nucleotides: TGTGCCAGCTCCCTAAGGGGACTAGCGGGAGTTTTCAACTTC. The rearrangement links TRBV28 to TRBJ2-5; 14 positions match TRBD2. The CDR3 runs to 14 residues. Germline CDR1 reads MDHEN; CDR2 reads SYDVKM.